The 5 T cell receptor beta chains listed next were all sequenced from one sample in a study of vaccination effects on CD4 cells after COVID-19. TCRdb's table, derived via immunoSEQ multiplex PCR, lists solely in-frame clones and lacks some. This table has about 71,000 clones, under 75% appearing once. Sequencing followed a ViraFEST assay step that expanded antigen-specific CD4+ T cells with viral peptide pools. Around day 10 of culture, CD4+ T cells were separated out. Previously uninfected by SARS-CoV-2, the vaccine recipients also showed negative nucleocapsid antibodies. These receptors' antigens are unknown. Material: CD4+ T cells from PBMCs cultured with HCoV-OC43 spike peptides, obtained before COVID-19 vaccination. As to subset: HCoV-OC43 spike overlapping peptide pool stimulation. The receptor set was obtained from a human donor who received a COVID-19 vaccine.

This chain joins TRBV6-5 and TRBJ1-3; D is unclear. The V gene's germline CDR1 is MNHEY and CDR2 SVGAGI. V lost 6 bases and J 1 base, leaving 10 bases between the germline ends. This CDR3 has 14 amino acids. The CDR3 DNA follows: TGTGCCAGCAGACGGGAAGGGTCTGGAAACACCATATATTTT. It is translated as CASRREGSGNTIYF.

The V call is TRBV19, the J call TRBJ2-3, with no clear D. Germline V gives CDR1 LNHDA, CDR2 SQIVND (reference sequence). V lost 11 bases and J lost 0, with 15 bases in between. This CDR3 is 14 amino acids long. CDR3 region: CASTPAGSTDTQYF. CDR3 nucleotides: TGTGCCTCCACCCCAGCAGGAAGCACAGATACGCAGTATTTT.

This chain joins TRBV6-4 and TRBJ2-2, with 8 bases aligning to TRBD2. Germline values: CDR1 MRHNA, CDR2 SNTAGT. Trimming took 6 bases from V and 7 from J; bases not matched to a gene: 7. This CDR3 contains 14 residues. This chain's CDR3 is CASSKGLAVGELFF. CDR3 DNA sequence: TGTGCCAGCAGCAAAGGACTAGCCGTCGGGGAGCTGTTTTTT.

This chain joins TRBV6-5 and TRBJ1-2, with 9 bases matching TRBD1. The CDR3 length is 12 residues. J was trimmed by 9 bases and V by 6 bases; bases with no gene match: 5. Germline CDR1 MNHEY, CDR2 SVGAGI. CDR3 in amino acids: CASSRGQGRYTF. CDR3 sequence (DNA): TGTGCCAGCAGCCGCGGACAGGGGCGCTACACCTTC.

V usage is TRBV10-2 and J usage is TRBJ1-1; D unclear. The CDR3 extends over 14 amino acids. Trimming pared 0 bases from V and 4 bases from J, leaving 9 bases between. Looked up from germline, CDR1 is WSHSY and CDR2 is SAAADI. For the CDR3, the DNA is TGCGCCAGCAGTGAGTCAGGCAGGATCACTGAAGCTTTCTTT. Its translation is CASSESGRITEAFF.